The clone carrying this T cell receptor beta chain was observed a few times. What it binds is not known. The time point here: patch test 2, 6 weeks after DPC sensitization. Treatment noted: therapeutic diphenylcyclopropenone sensitization with weekly scalp DPC. The source of the sample is a study of human T cells and chemical hapten exposure. TCRdb reanalysed the RACE reads using MiXCR and keeps one entry per CDR3 protein. This repertoire shows about 140,000 distinct CDR3 sequences, 10% to 15% found once; its top ten account for 1.2% to 1.5%. Study observations and caveats: Donors were affected by alopecia, so their immune reaction might vary from that of healthy individuals.

The CDR3 sequence is 19 residues long. The J segment lost 4 bases and the V segment lost 7 bases, leaving 20 bases of the junction unmatched. This sample comprised whole blood, obtained in connection with sensitization to the hapten diphenylcyclopropenone (DPC). The clonotype was recovered from a woman aged 45-65 years with alopecia areata. Some clones in this sample may be carry-over from other donors' samples. The chain employs TRBV12-3 or TRBV12-4 and TRBJ2-1; 9 positions match TRBD2. The chain's CDR3 is CASTSPAGGPLPYYNEQFF. DNA of the CDR3: TGTGCCAGCACCTCCCCAGCGGGAGGCCCGCTGCCCTATTACAATGAGCAGTTCTTC.